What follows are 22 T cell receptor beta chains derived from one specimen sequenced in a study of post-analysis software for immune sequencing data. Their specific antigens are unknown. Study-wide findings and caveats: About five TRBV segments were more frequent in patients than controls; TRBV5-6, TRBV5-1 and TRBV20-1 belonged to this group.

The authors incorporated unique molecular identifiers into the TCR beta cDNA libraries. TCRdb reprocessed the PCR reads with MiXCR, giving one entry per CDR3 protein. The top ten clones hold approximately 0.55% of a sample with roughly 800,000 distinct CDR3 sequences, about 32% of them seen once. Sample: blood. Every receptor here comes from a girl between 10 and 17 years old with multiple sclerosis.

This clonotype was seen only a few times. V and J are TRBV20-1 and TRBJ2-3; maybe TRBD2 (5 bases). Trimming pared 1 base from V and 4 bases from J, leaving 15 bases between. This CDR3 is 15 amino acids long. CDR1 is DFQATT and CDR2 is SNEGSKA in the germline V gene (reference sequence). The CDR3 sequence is CSARANYRRSDTQYF. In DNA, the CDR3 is TGCAGTGCTAGAGCTAACTACCGGAGGTCAGATACGCAGTATTTT.

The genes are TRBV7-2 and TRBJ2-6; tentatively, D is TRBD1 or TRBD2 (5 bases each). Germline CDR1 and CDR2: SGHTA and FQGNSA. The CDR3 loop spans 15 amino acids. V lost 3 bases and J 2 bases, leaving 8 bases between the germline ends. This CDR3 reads CASSLLGAGANVLTF. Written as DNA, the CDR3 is TGTGCCAGCAGCTTGTTGGGGGCTGGGGCCAACGTCCTGACTTTC.

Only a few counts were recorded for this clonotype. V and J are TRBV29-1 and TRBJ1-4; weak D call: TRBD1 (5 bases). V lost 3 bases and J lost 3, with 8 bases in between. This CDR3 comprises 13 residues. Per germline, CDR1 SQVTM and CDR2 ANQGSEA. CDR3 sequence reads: CSVDGGSNEKLFF. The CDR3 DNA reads TGCAGCGTTGACGGGGGTTCTAATGAAAAACTGTTTTTT.

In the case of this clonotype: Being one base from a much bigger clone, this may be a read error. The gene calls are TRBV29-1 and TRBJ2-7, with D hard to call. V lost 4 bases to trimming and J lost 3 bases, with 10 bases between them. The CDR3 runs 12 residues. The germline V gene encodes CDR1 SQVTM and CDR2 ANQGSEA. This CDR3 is CSVGGRLYEQYF. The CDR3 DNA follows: TGCAGCGTTGGAGGCAGACTCTACGAGCAGTACTTC.

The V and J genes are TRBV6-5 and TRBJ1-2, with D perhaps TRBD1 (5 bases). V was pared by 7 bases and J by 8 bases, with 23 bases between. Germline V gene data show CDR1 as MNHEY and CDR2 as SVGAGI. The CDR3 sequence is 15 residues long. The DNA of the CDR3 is TGTGCCAGCAACAATGGGGGGGGGATATTAAGCGGCTACACCTTC. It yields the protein CASNNGGGILSGYTF.

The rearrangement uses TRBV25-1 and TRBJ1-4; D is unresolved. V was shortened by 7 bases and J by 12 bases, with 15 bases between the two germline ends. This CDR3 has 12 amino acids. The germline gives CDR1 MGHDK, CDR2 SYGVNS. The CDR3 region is CASTHKGLQLFF. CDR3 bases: TGTGCCAGCACCCATAAGGGCTTACAACTGTTTTTT.

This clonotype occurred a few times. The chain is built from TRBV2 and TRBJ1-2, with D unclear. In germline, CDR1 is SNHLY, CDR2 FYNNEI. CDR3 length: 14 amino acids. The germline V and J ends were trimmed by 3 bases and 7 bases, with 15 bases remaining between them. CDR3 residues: CASSDLAGRGGYTF. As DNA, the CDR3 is TGTGCCAGCAGTGATCTGGCTGGCCGCGGTGGCTACACCTTC. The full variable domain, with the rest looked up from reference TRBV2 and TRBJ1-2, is EPEVTQTPSHQVTQMGQEVILRCVPISNHLYFYWYRQILGQKVEFLVSFYNNEISEKSEIFDDQFSVERPDGSNFTLKIRSTKLEDSAMYFCASSDLAGRGGYTFGSGTRLTVV.

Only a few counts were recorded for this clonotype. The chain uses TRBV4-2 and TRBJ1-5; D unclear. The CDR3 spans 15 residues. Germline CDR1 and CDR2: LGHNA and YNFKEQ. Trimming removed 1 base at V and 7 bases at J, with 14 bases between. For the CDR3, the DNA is TGTGCCAGCAGCCAAGGGAGGGAGGGTGGACAGCCCCAGCATTTT. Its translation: CASSQGREGGQPQHF.

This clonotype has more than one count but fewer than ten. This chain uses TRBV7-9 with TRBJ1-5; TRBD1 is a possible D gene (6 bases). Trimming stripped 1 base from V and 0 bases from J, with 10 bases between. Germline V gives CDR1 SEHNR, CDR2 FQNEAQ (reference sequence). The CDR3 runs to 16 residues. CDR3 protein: CASSLDSGHSNQPQHF. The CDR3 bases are TGTGCCAGCAGCTTAGATTCGGGACATAGCAATCAGCCCCAGCATTTT.

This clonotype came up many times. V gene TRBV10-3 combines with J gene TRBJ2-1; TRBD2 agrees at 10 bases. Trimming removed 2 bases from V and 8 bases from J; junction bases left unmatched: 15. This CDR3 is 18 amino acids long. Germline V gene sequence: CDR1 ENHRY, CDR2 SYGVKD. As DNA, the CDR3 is TGTGCCATCAGTGAGATAATAGCGGGAGGCCTAACGGACGATGAGCAGTTCTTC. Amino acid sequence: CAISEIIAGGLTDDEQFF.

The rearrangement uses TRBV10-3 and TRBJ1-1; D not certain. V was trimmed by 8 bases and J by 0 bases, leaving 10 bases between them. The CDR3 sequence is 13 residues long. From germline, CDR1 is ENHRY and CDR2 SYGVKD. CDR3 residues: CAIVRGLNTEAFF. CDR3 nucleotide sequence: TGTGCCATCGTAAGAGGGTTGAACACTGAAGCTTTCTTT.

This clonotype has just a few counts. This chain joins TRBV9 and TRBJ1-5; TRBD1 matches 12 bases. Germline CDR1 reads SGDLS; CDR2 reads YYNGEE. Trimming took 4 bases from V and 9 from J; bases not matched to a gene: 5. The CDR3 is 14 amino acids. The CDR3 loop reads CASSSGQGARPQHF. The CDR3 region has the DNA TGTGCCAGCAGCTCGGGACAGGGGGCGCGGCCCCAGCATTTT.

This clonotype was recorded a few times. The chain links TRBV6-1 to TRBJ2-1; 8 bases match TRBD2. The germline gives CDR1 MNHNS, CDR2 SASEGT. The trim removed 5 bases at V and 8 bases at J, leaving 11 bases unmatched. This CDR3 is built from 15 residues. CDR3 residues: CASSRGGLDPYEQFF. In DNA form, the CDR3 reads TGTGCCAGCAGTAGGGGGGGACTAGACCCGTATGAGCAGTTCTTC.

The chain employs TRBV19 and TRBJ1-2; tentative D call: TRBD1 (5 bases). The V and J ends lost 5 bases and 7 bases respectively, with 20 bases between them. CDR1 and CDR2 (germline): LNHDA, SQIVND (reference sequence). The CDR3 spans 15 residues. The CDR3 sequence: CASSPGRQTSFGYTF. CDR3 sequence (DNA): TGTGCCAGTAGTCCTGGAAGACAGACCTCTTTTGGCTACACCTTC. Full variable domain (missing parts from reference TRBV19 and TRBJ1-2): DGGITQSPKYLFRKEGQNVTLSCEQNLNHDAMYWYRQDPGQGLRLIYYSQIVNDFQKGDIAEGYSVSREKKESFPLTVTSAQKNPTAFYLCASSPGRQTSFGYTFGSGTRLTVV.

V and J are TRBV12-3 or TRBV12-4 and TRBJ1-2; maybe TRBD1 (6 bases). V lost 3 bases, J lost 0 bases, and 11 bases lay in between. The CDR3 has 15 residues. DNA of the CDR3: TGTGCCAGCAGTTTTCGGACAGCTCCTAACTATGGCTACACCTTC. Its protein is CASSFRTAPNYGYTF.

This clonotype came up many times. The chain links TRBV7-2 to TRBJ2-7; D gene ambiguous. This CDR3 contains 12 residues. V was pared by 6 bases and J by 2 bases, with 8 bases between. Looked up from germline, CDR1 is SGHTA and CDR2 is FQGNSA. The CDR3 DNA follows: TGTGCCAGCAGTCTCACTACCTACGAGCAGTACTTC. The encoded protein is CASSLTTYEQYF.

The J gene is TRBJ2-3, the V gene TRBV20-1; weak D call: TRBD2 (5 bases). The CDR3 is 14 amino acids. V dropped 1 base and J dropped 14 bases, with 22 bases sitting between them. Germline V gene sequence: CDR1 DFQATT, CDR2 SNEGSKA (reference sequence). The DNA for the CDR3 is TGCAGTGCTAGAGTGCAGGTCGGAACCGGGGAGCTGTATTTT. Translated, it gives CSARVQVGTGELYF.

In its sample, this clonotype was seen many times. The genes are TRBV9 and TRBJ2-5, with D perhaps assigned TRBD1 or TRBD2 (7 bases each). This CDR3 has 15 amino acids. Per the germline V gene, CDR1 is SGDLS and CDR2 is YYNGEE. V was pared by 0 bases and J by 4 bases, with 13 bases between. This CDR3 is CASSVEGRGPETQYF. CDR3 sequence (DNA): TGTGCCAGCAGCGTAGAGGGGAGGGGGCCAGAGACCCAGTACTTC.

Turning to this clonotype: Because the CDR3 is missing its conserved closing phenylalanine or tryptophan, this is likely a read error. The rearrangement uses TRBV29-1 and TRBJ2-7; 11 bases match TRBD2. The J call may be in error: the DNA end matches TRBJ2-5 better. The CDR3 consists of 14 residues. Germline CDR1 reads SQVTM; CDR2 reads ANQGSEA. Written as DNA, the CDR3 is TGCAGTGTTGTGACTAGCGGGAAGGGGGAGACCCAGTACTGC. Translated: CSVVTSGKGETQYC.

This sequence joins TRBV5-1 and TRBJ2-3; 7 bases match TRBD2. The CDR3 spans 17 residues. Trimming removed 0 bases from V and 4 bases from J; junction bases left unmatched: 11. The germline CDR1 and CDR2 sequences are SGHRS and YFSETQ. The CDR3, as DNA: TGCGCCAGCAGCTTGGAGGGGCGGCTAGCGGCCTCAGATACGCAGTATTTT. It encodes CASSLEGRLAASDTQYF.

Here the CDR3 reads CSASGGGRASPTDTQYF. CDR3 nucleotides: TGCAGTGCTAGCGGGGGCGGGAGGGCCTCTCCGACAGATACGCAGTATTTT. The chain carries TRBV20-1 and TRBJ2-3, with 9 bases that match TRBD2. This CDR3 comprises 17 residues. V lost 3 bases, J lost 3 bases, and 13 bases stayed unmatched. From germline, CDR1 is DFQATT and CDR2 SNEGSKA (reference sequence).

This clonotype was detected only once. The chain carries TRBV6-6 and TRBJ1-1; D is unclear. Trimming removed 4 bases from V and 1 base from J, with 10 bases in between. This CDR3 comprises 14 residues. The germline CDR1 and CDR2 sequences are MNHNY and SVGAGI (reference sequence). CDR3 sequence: CASSFWAENTEAFF. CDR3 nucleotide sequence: TGTGCCAGCAGTTTCTGGGCAGAGAACACTGAAGCTTTCTTT.